The 25 T cell receptor beta chains presented below share a single source sample, sequenced in a study of early T cells in non-severe SARS-CoV-2 infection. TCRdb redid the calling of the 5' RACE reads with MiXCR, one entry per CDR3 protein. The profile shows about 80,000 distinct CDR3 sequences, around 11% of them singletons. The specimen sequenced was whole blood. These receptors were taken from an adult who was a healthcare worker with PCR-confirmed SARS-CoV-2 infection or an uninfected control (not recorded which).

The chain employs TRBV29-1 and TRBJ1-2; D remains ambiguous. The CDR3 consists of 12 residues. CDR1 is SQVTM and CDR2 is ANQGSEA in the germline V gene. The germline V and J ends were trimmed by 5 bases and 3 bases, with 10 bases remaining between them. The CDR3 spells CSVSWSDYGYTF. The CDR3 nucleotides read TGCAGCGTTTCCTGGTCTGACTATGGCTACACCTTC.

This clonotype has just a few counts. The rearrangement uses TRBV6-2 or TRBV6-3 and TRBJ2-3; D remains unclear. V lost 0 bases to trimming and J lost 6 bases, with 7 bases between them. The germline CDR1 and CDR2 sequences are MNHEY and SVGEGT. The length of the CDR3 is 13 residues. CDR3 in amino acids: CASSYSSLDTQYF. CDR3 coding DNA: TGTGCCAGCAGTTACTCTTCATTGGATACGCAGTATTTT.

The CDR3 loop reads CSARVGRGSPLHF. As DNA, the CDR3 is TGCAGTGCTAGAGTTGGCAGGGGATCACCCCTCCACTTT. This chain links TRBV20-1 with TRBJ1-6, with D possibly matching TRBD1 (6 bases). This CDR3 spans 13 amino acids. Trimming left V 1 base short and J 10 bases short, with 11 bases between. Germline assignment: CDR1 DFQATT and CDR2 SNEGSKA (reference sequence).

The chain links TRBV29-1 to TRBJ2-7, with a weak D call TRBD2 (5 bases). Germline lookup yields CDR1 SQVTM and CDR2 ANQGSEA. V lost 5 bases, J lost 4 bases, and 12 bases lay in between. The CDR3 runs 12 residues. DNA of the CDR3: TGCAGCGTTAAGCGAGCGGATTACGAGCAGTACTTC. Translated, it gives CSVKRADYEQYF.

This clonotype was detected many times. The chain carries TRBV7-6 and TRBJ2-1, with 8 bases matching TRBD1. The V and J ends lost 5 bases and 9 bases, in that order; junction bases with no gene match: 9. Germline lookup yields CDR1 SGHVS and CDR2 FNYEAQ. The CDR3 runs to 14 residues. The CDR3: CASSLRGQVIEQFF. As DNA, the CDR3 is TGTGCCAGCAGCCTAAGGGGACAGGTAATTGAGCAGTTCTTC.

The V gene is TRBV7-6, the J gene TRBJ2-7, with D possibly TRBD1 on 6 matching bases. Germline V lookup: CDR1 SGHVS, CDR2 FNYEAQ. The ends were cut back, 1 base at V and 3 bases at J, with 7 bases in the middle. This CDR3 comprises 13 residues. The CDR3 nucleotides read TGTGCCAGCAGCTTAGGACAGGACTACGAGCAGTACTTC. Protein sequence: CASSLGQDYEQYF.

This clonotype was observed at least ten times. V usage is TRBV10-2 and J usage is TRBJ1-1, with TRBD1 identical over 9 bases. V lost 5 bases to trimming and J lost 0 bases; unmatched junction nucleotides: 4. CDR1 and CDR2 from the germline V gene are WSHSY and SAAADI. This CDR3 has 15 amino acids. In DNA form, the CDR3 reads TGCGCCAGCAGTCCCCGGACAGGGGTGAACACTGAAGCTTTCTTT. Its protein product is CASSPRTGVNTEAFF.

The sample holds many counts of this clonotype. This chain connects TRBV6-6 to TRBJ1-5; D gene ambiguous. Trimming shortened V by 2 bases and J by 4 bases, and 12 bases separated the two germline ends. Germline V gives CDR1 MNHNY, CDR2 SVGAGI (reference sequence). The CDR3 contains 15 residues. The CDR3 sequence: CASSYRDGINQPQHF. In nucleotides, the CDR3 is TGTGCCAGCAGTTACCGCGACGGGATAAATCAGCCCCAGCATTTT.

This clonotype was recorded many times. The chain recombines TRBV3-1 with TRBJ2-3; perhaps TRBD1 as D (6 bases). CDR1 is LGHDT, CDR2 YNNKEL, per germline (reference sequence). This CDR3 spans 16 amino acids. The V gene lost 4 bases and the J gene lost 4 bases, with 18 bases spanning the gap. DNA for the CDR3: TGTGCCAGCAGCCCCAACAGGGAACTCGGGGCAGATACGCAGTATTTT. This translates into CASSPNRELGADTQYF.

The chain links TRBV7-9 to TRBJ1-1, with unresolved D. V was shortened by 2 bases and J by 0 bases, with 7 bases between the two germline ends. Germline V gene data show CDR1 as SEHNR and CDR2 as FQNEAQ (reference sequence). CDR3 length: 14 residues. The CDR3 DNA follows: TGTGCCAGCAGCTTAAAAGACATGAACACTGAAGCTTTCTTT. It codes for CASSLKDMNTEAFF.

This clonotype was seen ten or more times. The V and J genes are TRBV5-6 and TRBJ1-6, with 9 bases identical to TRBD1. V gave up 1 base and J gave up 10 bases; unmatched junction bases: 3. Germline values: CDR1 SGHDT, CDR2 YYEEEE. The CDR3 totals 14 residues. The CDR3 sequence is CASSLTGTGSPLHF. CDR3 in DNA: TGTGCCAGCAGCTTGACCGGGACAGGGTCACCCCTCCACTTT.

Comment on this clonotype: The conserved phenylalanine or tryptophan normally closing the CDR3 is absent here, so this likely arose from a read error. The chain joins TRBV12-3 or TRBV12-4 to TRBJ2-3; a possible D gene is TRBD2 (5 bases). The CDR3 sequence is 14 residues long. V shed 6 bases and J shed 0 bases, with 10 bases lying between them. CDR3 loop: CASRADVSTDTQYL. The CDR3 region has the DNA TGTGCCAGCAGAGCGGACGTGAGCACAGATACGCAGTATTTG.

The chain couples TRBV20-1 to TRBJ2-3; 9 bases are a match to TRBD2. V dropped 4 bases and J dropped 1; count of bases not matched to a gene: 9. Germline CDR1 reads DFQATT; CDR2 reads SNEGSKA (reference sequence). CDR3 size: 16 residues. The CDR3 nucleotides are TGCAGTGCTAAATCCCTAGCGGGGCCTCGCACAGATACGCAGTATTTT. This codes for CSAKSLAGPRTDTQYF.

This chain joins TRBV6-5 and TRBJ1-6; tentatively, D is TRBD1 (5 bases). The CDR3 extends over 14 amino acids. Germline CDR1 and CDR2: MNHEY and SVGAGI. V lost 6 bases and J 5 bases, leaving 11 bases between the germline ends. The CDR3 reads CASRRDVHNSPLHF. The CDR3 DNA sequence: TGTGCCAGCAGACGGGACGTACATAATTCACCCCTCCACTTT.

The chain carries TRBV7-6 and TRBJ1-3; D gene unclear. This CDR3 region has 12 residues. Trimming took 4 bases from V and 6 from J, leaving 7 bases between them. Per the germline V gene, CDR1 is SGHVS and CDR2 is FNYEAQ. Here the CDR3 reads CASSSPENTIYF. The CDR3 region has the DNA TGTGCCAGCAGCTCGCCTGAAAACACCATATATTTT.

The chain couples TRBV13 to TRBJ1-1; D unresolved. V lost 9 bases to trimming and J lost 0 bases, with 11 bases between them. The CDR3 is 13 residues long. The germline gives CDR1 PRHDT, CDR2 FYEKMQ (reference sequence). The CDR3 nucleotides read TGTGCCAGAAATAGACCGGTGAACACTGAAGCTTTCTTT. It encodes CARNRPVNTEAFF.

This clonotype was detected ten times or more. The rearrangement uses TRBV6-2 or TRBV6-3 and TRBJ2-7, with D possibly being TRBD1 or TRBD2 (5 bases each). The CDR3 length is 12 residues. The germline gives CDR1 MNHEY, CDR2 SVGEGT. V gave up 2 bases and J gave up 12 bases, with 14 bases separating them. DNA for the CDR3: TGTGCCAGCAGTTACGACTCGGGGACCCGGTACTTC. This encodes CASSYDSGTRYF.

This clonotype was counted ten times or more. V usage is TRBV27 and J usage is TRBJ2-7, with 8 bases fitting TRBD1. V dropped 4 bases and J dropped 2; count of bases not matched to a gene: 4. The CDR3 is 14 amino acids. Germline V lookup: CDR1 MNHEY, CDR2 SMNVEV (reference sequence). CDR3 residues: CASSYQGAAYEQYF. The CDR3 nucleotides read TGTGCCAGCAGTTATCAGGGGGCGGCCTACGAGCAGTACTTC.

This clonotype was observed a single time. The chain links TRBV3-1 to TRBJ2-5; D may be TRBD2 (6 bases). In germline, CDR1 is LGHDT, CDR2 YNNKEL (reference sequence). Trimming pared 4 bases from V and 5 bases from J, leaving 14 bases between. There are 14 residues in the CDR3. CDR3: CASSRLGAGETQYF. The DNA of the CDR3 is TGTGCCAGCAGCCGCCTGGGAGCGGGTGAGACCCAGTACTTC.

The rearrangement links TRBV10-2 to TRBJ2-7, with D perhaps matching TRBD1 or TRBD2 (5 bases each). The CDR3 covers 14 residues. Germline V CDR1 and CDR2: WSHSY, SAAADI. Deletions cut 3 bases from V and 2 bases from J, with 11 bases between. In DNA form, the CDR3 reads TGCGCCAGCAGTGACGGGACGCCGACCTACGAGCAGTACTTC. Translated, it gives CASSDGTPTYEQYF.

In its sample, this clonotype was seen a few times. The chain joins TRBV5-4 to TRBJ1-3; D is perhaps TRBD1 (6 bases). CDR3 length: 14 residues. CDR1 is SGHNT and CDR2 is YYREEE in the germline V gene (reference sequence). V lost 2 bases to trimming and J lost 4 bases, with 10 bases between them. The CDR3 region has the DNA TGTGCCAGCAGCTTTGGGGGGCAGGGAAACACCATATATTTT. It codes for CASSFGGQGNTIYF.

Only a few counts were recorded for this clonotype. CDR3 DNA: TGTGCCAGCAATACACTACAGGGAGACAATGAGCAGTTCTTC. It encodes CASNTLQGDNEQFF. The rearrangement links TRBV6-1 to TRBJ2-1; weak D call: TRBD1 (6 bases). The CDR3 extends over 14 amino acids. Germline CDR1 is MNHNS and CDR2 is SASEGT. Trimming shortened V by 7 bases and J by 5 bases, and 15 bases separated the two germline ends.

In its sample, this clonotype was seen many times. V and J are TRBV3-1 and TRBJ1-1, with D unresolved. Germline V lookup: CDR1 LGHDT, CDR2 YNNKEL (reference sequence). This CDR3 comprises 13 residues. V was trimmed by 0 bases and J by 6 bases, leaving 8 bases between them. The CDR3 here is CASSQDERAEAFF. DNA for the CDR3: TGTGCCAGCAGCCAAGATGAAAGGGCTGAAGCTTTCTTT.

J is TRBJ2-4 and V is TRBV7-8; D is possibly TRBD2 (7 bases). Trimming stripped 3 bases from V and 2 bases from J, with 17 bases between. The CDR3 is made up of 17 amino acids. Germline CDR1 is SGHVS and CDR2 is FQNEAQ. CDR3 in amino acids: CASSFTGGGLSKNIQYF. CDR3 in DNA: TGTGCCAGCAGCTTTACGGGCGGGGGCTTATCCAAAAACATTCAGTACTTC.

V usage is TRBV4-3 and J usage is TRBJ1-6; 7 nucleotides agree with TRBD1. The CDR3 runs 14 residues. The V segment lost 1 base and the J segment 9 bases; nucleotides outside the gene matches: 3. Germline values: CDR1 LGHNA, CDR2 YSLEER. DNA for the CDR3: TGCGCCAGCAGCCAAGGCCCAGGGGGTTCACCCCTCCACTTT. Its protein product is CASSQGPGGSPLHF.